This TCR beta chain was documented in a study of cytomegalovirus exposure and HLA in healthy donors. The PCR was carried out with 60 Vbeta primers and 13 Jbeta primers. The data were produced by immunoSEQ multiplex PCR, yet TCRdb's version contains in-frame clones alone and is incomplete. The sample yields around 160,000 clones, 75% to 85% seen once. The V gene's germline CDR1 is SNHLY and CDR2 FYNNEI. The CDR3 spans 12 residues. Between the trimmed V and J ends, which lost 8 bases and 8 bases, there was a span of 13 bases. The receptor comes from a male donor in good health and CMV-seropositive. Sequencing was performed on PBMCs. The V and J genes are TRBV2 and TRBJ2-1, with D unresolved. The CDR3 bases are TGTGCCAGCGCTCCGCTAGGCGATGAGCAGTTCTTC. Encoded protein: CASAPLGDEQFF.